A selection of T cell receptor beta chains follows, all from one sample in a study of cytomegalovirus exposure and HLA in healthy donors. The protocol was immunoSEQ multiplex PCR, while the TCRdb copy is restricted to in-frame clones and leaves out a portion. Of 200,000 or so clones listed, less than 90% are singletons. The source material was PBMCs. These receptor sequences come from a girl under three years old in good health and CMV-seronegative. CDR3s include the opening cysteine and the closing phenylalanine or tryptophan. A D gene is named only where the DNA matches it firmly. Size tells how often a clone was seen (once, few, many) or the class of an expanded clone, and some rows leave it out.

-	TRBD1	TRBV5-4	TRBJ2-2	TGTGCCAGCAGCTTGTATGGGACAGGTAACACCGGGGAGCTGTTTTTT	CASSLYGTGNTGELFF
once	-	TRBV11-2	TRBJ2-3	TGTGCCAGCAGCTTAGAGGGAGTCTTAACCGATACGCAGTATTTT	CASSLEGVLTDTQYF
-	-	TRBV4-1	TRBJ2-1	TGCGCCAGCAGCCAAGAAGGCTCGGTAGGGGTTATGGATGAGCAGTTCTTC	CASSQEGSVGVMDEQFF
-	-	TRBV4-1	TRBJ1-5	TGCGCCAGCAGCCAAGATAGCGGTTTCGGCAATCAGCCCCAGCATTTT	CASSQDSGFGNQPQHF
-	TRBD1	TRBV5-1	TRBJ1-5	TGCGCCAGCAGCCCCGGACAGGGGGGCAACAATCAGCCCCAGCATTTT	CASSPGQGGNNQPQHF
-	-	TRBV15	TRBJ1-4	TGTGCCACCAGCGCCCGGGGGGGCGCGGGTGAAAAACTGTTTTTT	CATSARGGAGEKLFF
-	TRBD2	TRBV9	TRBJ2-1	TGTGCCAGCAGCCCATGGACTAGCGGGGGAAGGGGCAATGAGCAGTTCTTC	CASSPWTSGGRGNEQFF
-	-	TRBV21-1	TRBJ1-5	TGTGCCAGCAGCAAAGCTCCGGCTTTCGAGGTCAATCAGCCCCAGCATTTT	CASSKAPAFEVNQPQHF
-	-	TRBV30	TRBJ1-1	TGTGCCTGGTCCCGTCTACCCCGGAACACTGAAGCTTTCTTT	CAWSRLPRNTEAFF
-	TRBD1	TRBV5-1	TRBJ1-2	TGCGCCAGCAGCTTGATCGGACAGGGCGGTGGCTACACCTTC	CASSLIGQGGGYTF
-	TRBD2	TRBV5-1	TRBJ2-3	TGCGCCAGCAGCCCCCGCCGAGCGGGGGGGCCGGGAGATACGCAGTATTTT	CASSPRRAGGPGDTQYF
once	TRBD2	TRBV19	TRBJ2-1	TGTGCCAGTACTCTAAGGAGGACTAGCGGGGTGAACAATGAGCAGTTCTTC	CASTLRRTSGVNNEQFF
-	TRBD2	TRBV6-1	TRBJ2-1	TGTGCCAGCAGTTCGGGACTAGAACAGTTCTTC	CASSSGLEQFF
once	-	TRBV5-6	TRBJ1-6	TGTGCCAGCAGCTCAAGGGGGTACAATTCACCCCTCCACTTT	CASSSRGYNSPLHF
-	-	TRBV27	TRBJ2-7	TGTGCCAGCAGTTTGGTTAGGGGTACCTACGAGCAGTACTTC	CASSLVRGTYEQYF
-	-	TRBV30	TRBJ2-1	TGTGCCTGGACTCTATACAATGAGCAGTTCTTC	CAWTLYNEQFF
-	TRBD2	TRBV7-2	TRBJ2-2	TGTGCCAGCAGCAAGAGGACTAGCCCGGACACCGGGGAGCTGTTTTTT	CASSKRTSPDTGELFF
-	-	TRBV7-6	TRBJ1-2	TGTGCCAGCAGCTTAGGCTCGGGGACTACCATTACTTCTTACTATGGCTACACCTTC	CASSLGSGTTITSYYGYTF
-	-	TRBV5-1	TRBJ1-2	TGCGCCAGCAGCCCAGGTTCTAACTATGGCTACACCTTC	CASSPGSNYGYTF
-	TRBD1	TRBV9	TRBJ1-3	TGTGCCAGCAGCGTAGCTCCGGGACAGCCTGGAAACACCATATATTTT	CASSVAPGQPGNTIYF
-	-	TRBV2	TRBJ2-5	TGTGCCAGCACAGGGGTTGAAGAGACCCAGTACTTC	CASTGVEETQYF
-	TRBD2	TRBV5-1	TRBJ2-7	TGCGCCAGCAGCTTGGACGGGGGACTAGCGGGAGGGAAGACAACGATTTACTCCTACGAGCAGTACTTC	CASSLDGGLAGGKTTIYSYEQYF
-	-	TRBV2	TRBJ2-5	TGTGCCAGCAGGGGGGGTCGGCTAGCAGGCTATTACCAAGAGACCCAGTACTTC	CASRGGRLAGYYQETQYF
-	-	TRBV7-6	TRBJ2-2	TGTGCCAGCAGCCCCGACTTAAACACCGGGGAGCTGTTTTTT	CASSPDLNTGELFF
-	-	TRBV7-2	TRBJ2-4	TGTGCCAGCAGCTTAGTAGACATTCAGTACTTC	CASSLVDIQYF
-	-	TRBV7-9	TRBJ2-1	TGTGCCAGCAGCTTGGCAGGGATTGGATTCGGGCAGTTCTTC	CASSLAGIGFGQFF
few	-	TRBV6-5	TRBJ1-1	TGTGCCAGCAGGCGACAGATGAACACTGAAGCTTTCTTT	CASRRQMNTEAFF
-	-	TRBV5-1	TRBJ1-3	TGCGCCAGCAGCTTGGACAGTTCAGGAAACACCATATATTTT	CASSLDSSGNTIYF
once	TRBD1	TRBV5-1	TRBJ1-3	TGCGCCAGCAGCCTACAGGGGGCTTGGGGAAACACCATATATTTT	CASSLQGAWGNTIYF
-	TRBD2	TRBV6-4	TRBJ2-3	TGTGCCAGCAGTGACGGGACTAGCGGGAATTACACAGATACGCAGTATTTT	CASSDGTSGNYTDTQYF
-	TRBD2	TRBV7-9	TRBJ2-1	TGTGCCAGCAGCCGCGGCGGGAGCACGGGCTCCTACAATGAGCAGTTCTTC	CASSRGGSTGSYNEQFF
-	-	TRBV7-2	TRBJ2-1	TGTGCCAGCAGCTCACTCATCGGTGAGCAGTTCTTC	CASSSLIGEQFF
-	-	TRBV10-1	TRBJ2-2	TGCGCCAGCAGTGCACAGGTCTCGGGCACCGGGGAGCTGTTTTTT	CASSAQVSGTGELFF
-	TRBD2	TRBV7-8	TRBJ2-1	TGTGCCAGCAGCCCTGGACTAGCGGGGGCCAATGAGCAGTTCTTC	CASSPGLAGANEQFF
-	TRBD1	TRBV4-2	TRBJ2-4	TGTGCCAGCAGCCAAGACGGACAGGCGGCCAAAAACATTCAGTACTTC	CASSQDGQAAKNIQYF
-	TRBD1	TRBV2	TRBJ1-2	TGTGCCAGCAGTAGGGGACAGGCCCTCTATGGCTACACCTTC	CASSRGQALYGYTF
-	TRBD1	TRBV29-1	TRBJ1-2	TGCAGCGTGGGGGGACAGGGGGCCAGGGGCTACACCTTC	CSVGGQGARGYTF
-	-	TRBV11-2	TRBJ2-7	TGTGCCAGCAGCTTAGTACGACAGGACGAGCAGTACTTC	CASSLVRQDEQYF
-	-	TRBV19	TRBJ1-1	TGTGCCAGTAGGCCGGGGAACACTGAAGCTTTCTTT	CASRPGNTEAFF
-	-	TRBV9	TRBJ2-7	TGTGCCAGCAGCGTAGATGTGGGGCGATACGAGCAGTACTTC	CASSVDVGRYEQYF
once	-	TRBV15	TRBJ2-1	TGTGCCACCAGCAGAGGACGGGTCCGGGGGAATGAGCAGTTCTTC	CATSRGRVRGNEQFF
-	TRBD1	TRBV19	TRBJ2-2	TGTGCCAGTAGTATCTCCCCCACGACAGGGTGGACCGGGGAGCTGTTTTTT	CASSISPTTGWTGELFF
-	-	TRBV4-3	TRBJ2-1	TGCGCCAGCAGCCAAGGACAATTGGATGAGCAGTTCTTC	CASSQGQLDEQFF
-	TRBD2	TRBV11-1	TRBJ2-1	TGTGCCAGCAGCATAGGGTTCCGGGGGGAGAGGGACTACAATGAGCAGTTCTTC	CASSIGFRGERDYNEQFF
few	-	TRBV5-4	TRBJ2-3	TGTGCCAGCAGCTTGGGATGGGTCGGGACAGATACGCAGTATTTT	CASSLGWVGTDTQYF
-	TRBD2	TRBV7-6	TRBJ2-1	TGTGCCAGCAGCTCCAGGACTAGCGGTCCCTACAATGAGCAGTTCTTC	CASSSRTSGPYNEQFF
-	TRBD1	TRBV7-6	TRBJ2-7	TGTGCCAGCAGCCTAACCACAGGGGGCACCTACGAGCAGTACTTC	CASSLTTGGTYEQYF
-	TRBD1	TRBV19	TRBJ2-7	TGTGCCAGTAGTAGAGGACAGGGGGCCCACGAGCAGTACTTC	CASSRGQGAHEQYF
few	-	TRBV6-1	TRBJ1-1	TGTGCCAGCAGTGAATGGGGGGACGCTGAAGCTTTCTTT	CASSEWGDAEAFF
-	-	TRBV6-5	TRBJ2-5	TGTGCCAGCAGTTTTGGGTCCCCGAGCGGGACCCAGTACTTC	CASSFGSPSGTQYF